Below are 20 T cell receptor beta chains sequenced from a single sample in a study of a mutant IDH1 vaccine in newly diagnosed glioma. The assay was immunoSEQ multiplex PCR, and TCRdb's table has in-frame clones only and misses some. The sample comprises approximately 88,000 clones, around 80% of which are singletons, and around 7% rests with the top ten. Described time point: baseline, week 1 (first vaccination visit). Treatment defined: pre-vaccination baseline after standard-of-care therapy. Sequencing used PBMCs, obtained from a glioma patient treated with radiotherapy, temozolomide or both. These receptors came from a man aged 40-50 years with glioma.

Only one count was recorded for this clone. This chain links TRBV6-5 with TRBJ1-6; D possibly corresponds to TRBD1 (6 bases). V lost 5 bases to trimming and J lost 3 bases, with 8 bases between them. This CDR3 comprises 14 residues. Germline V gene data show CDR1 as MNHEY and CDR2 as SVGAGI. CDR3 nucleotides: TGTGCCAGCAGTGAGGGGGGCTATAATTCACCCCTCCACTTT. The encoded protein is CASSEGGYNSPLHF.

The genes are TRBV7-2 and TRBJ1-2; a weak D match, TRBD1 (6 bases). The germline V gene has CDR1 SGHTA and CDR2 FQGNSA. Trimming removed 5 bases from V and 5 bases from J, with 9 bases in between. The CDR3 loop spans 12 amino acids. The CDR3 loop is CASSATGYGYTF. The CDR3 DNA reads as TGTGCCAGCAGCGCTACAGGGTATGGCTACACCTTC.

The CDR3 DNA reads as TGTGCCAGCAGCCCCCAATACGCCCCCCACAATGAGCAGTTCTTC. Its translation is CASSPQYAPHNEQFF. This chain uses TRBV9 with TRBJ2-1, with D unresolved. The CDR3 runs to 15 residues. Per germline, CDR1 SGDLS and CDR2 YYNGEE. The ends were cut back, 4 bases at V and 5 bases at J, with 16 bases in the middle.

The gene calls are TRBV5-4 and TRBJ2-1; D unclear. V was cut by 4 bases and J by 9 bases, with 11 bases left in between. CDR3 length equals 12 residues. Germline V gene lookup returns CDR1 SGHNT and CDR2 YYREEE (reference sequence). CDR3 loop: CASSLPLGEQFF. The CDR3 nucleotides read TGTGCCAGCAGCCTACCCCTCGGTGAGCAGTTCTTC.

This chain joins TRBV21-1 and TRBJ2-7. TRBV21-1 is described as a pseudogene. This CDR3 comprises 14 residues. The CDR3 here is CASKGEGASREQYF. The CDR3 DNA reads TGTGCCAGCAAAGGGGAGGGGGCTAGCCGCGAGCAGTACTTC.

V and J are TRBV7-9 and TRBJ1-2; 7 bases line up with TRBD1. J was trimmed by 6 bases and V by 0 bases; bases with no gene match: 7. The CDR3 has 15 residues. Germline-derived CDR1 and CDR2 are SEHNR and FQNEAQ (reference sequence). The CDR3 here is CASSLAVEGANGYTF. The CDR3 coding sequence is TGTGCCAGCAGCTTAGCGGTGGAGGGGGCGAATGGCTACACCTTC.

With respect to this clone: A read error may produce the germline difference seen at one junction end. V is TRBV11-2 and J is TRBJ2-7; 8 positions agree with TRBD1. The CDR3 spans 14 residues. CDR1 SGHAT and CDR2 FQNNGV come from the germline V gene. In DNA form, the CDR3 reads TGTGCCAGCAGCGTATCGGGACAGGTATACGGGCAGTACTTC. Translating it yields CASSVSGQVYGQYF.

Comment on this clone: One end of the junction fails to match germline, which may point to a read error. V and J are TRBV7-7 and TRBJ2-3; D is ambiguous. Germline loops: CDR1 SSHAT, CDR2 FNYEAQ (reference sequence). This CDR3 is 17 amino acids long. CDR3 in DNA: TGTGCTAGCAGCTTAGGAAACGGGCCTTTGGGAACAGATACGCAGTATTTT. Amino acid sequence: CASSLGNGPLGTDTQYF.

This chain links TRBV7-2 with TRBJ2-3; D call uncertain. The CDR3 has 13 residues. Between the trimmed V and J ends, which lost 3 bases and 0 bases, there was a span of 4 bases. In germline, CDR1 is SGHTA, CDR2 FQGNSA. The chain's CDR3 is CASSFYSTDTQYF. The CDR3 coding sequence is TGTGCCAGCAGCTTTTACAGCACAGATACGCAGTATTTT.

This clone was seen once. The rearrangement joins TRBV27 to TRBJ2-5, with 8 bases identical to TRBD1. The DNA end is a closer match to TRBJ2-7, so the J assignment may be wrong. The V gene's germline CDR1 is MNHEY and CDR2 SMNVEV (reference sequence). CDR3 size: 15 residues. CDR3 loop: CASSYRQGSSYEQYF. The CDR3 nucleotides read TGTGCCAGCAGTTACCGACAGGGGAGCTCCTACGAGCAGTACTTC.

The chain links TRBV7-9 to TRBJ2-7; D call uncertain. Germline V gene sequence: CDR1 SEHNR, CDR2 FQNEAQ (reference sequence). Trimming removed 5 bases from V and 5 bases from J, with 13 bases in between. The CDR3 covers 13 residues. The chain's CDR3 is CASSPTGLHEQYF. DNA of the CDR3: TGTGCCAGCAGCCCTACGGGTCTCCACGAGCAGTACTTC.

V and J are TRBV4-3 and TRBJ1-1; tentative D call: TRBD1 (5 bases). The CDR3 is 14 amino acids. Trimming shortened V by 1 base and J by 5 bases, and 11 bases separated the two germline ends. Germline V gene lookup returns CDR1 LGHNA and CDR2 YSLEER. In DNA form, the CDR3 reads TGCGCCAGCAGCCAAGCTGCAGGGCAAACTGAAGCTTTCTTT. It codes for CASSQAAGQTEAFF.

The V gene is TRBV6-1, the J gene TRBJ2-4; weak D call: TRBD1 (5 bases). The CDR3 is made up of 17 amino acids. Germline V gene lookup returns CDR1 MNHNS and CDR2 SASEGT. V lost 1 base and J 2 bases, leaving 15 bases between the germline ends. Here the CDR3 reads CASSEVLLTAPKNIQYF. As DNA, the CDR3 is TGTGCCAGCAGTGAAGTACTTCTGACAGCCCCCAAAAACATTCAGTACTTC.

The chain couples TRBV4-3 to TRBJ1-5, with D uncertain. The CDR3 is 13 amino acids. Germline CDR1 and CDR2: LGHNA and YSLEER. V lost 1 base to trimming and J lost 6 bases, with 7 bases between them. The CDR3 region is CASSQGVSQPQHF. In DNA, the CDR3 is TGCGCCAGCAGCCAAGGCGTAAGTCAGCCCCAGCATTTT.

This chain connects TRBV7-3 to TRBJ2-1, with TRBD2 matching 9 bases. J lost 5 bases, V lost 5 bases, and 7 bases had no gene match. CDR1 is SGHTA and CDR2 is FQGTGA in the germline V gene. This CDR3 is built from 15 residues. The chain's CDR3 is CASSPSSGTNNEQFF. The DNA for the CDR3 is TGTGCCAGCAGCCCATCTAGCGGGACCAACAATGAGCAGTTCTTC.

The chain recombines TRBV5-1 with TRBJ2-3, with D possibly being TRBD1 (6 bases). The germline CDR1 and CDR2 sequences are SGHRS and YFSETQ. CDR3 length: 14 amino acids. V was shortened by 6 bases and J by 4 bases, with 15 bases between the two germline ends. CDR3 loop: CASINTGFPDTQYF. In nucleotides, the CDR3 is TGCGCCAGCATAAATACAGGGTTCCCAGATACGCAGTATTTT.

This clone was seen a few times. The chain joins TRBV10-1 to TRBJ1-6; D gene ambiguous. Per the germline V gene, CDR1 is WNHNN and CDR2 is SYGVQD (reference sequence). V was pared by 7 bases and J by 12 bases, with 13 bases between. The CDR3 contains 12 residues. This CDR3 reads CASNSGGIPLHF. CDR3 bases: TGCGCCAGCAACTCGGGAGGAATACCCCTCCACTTT.

This clone is a singleton in its sample. The V call is TRBV25-1, the J call TRBJ2-4, with D possibly TRBD1 on 6 matching bases. The CDR3 is 13 residues long. Trimming left V 6 bases short and J 9 bases short, with 15 bases between. Germline CDR1 MGHDK, CDR2 SYGVNS. Written as DNA, the CDR3 is TGTGCCAGCAGGGGGCCAGGGGTCGGCATTCAGTACTTC. Protein sequence: CASRGPGVGIQYF.

The chain couples TRBV5-5 to TRBJ1-1, with D unresolved. The length of the CDR3 is 13 residues. V dropped 4 bases and J dropped 5 bases, with 12 bases sitting between them. CDR1 is SGHKS, CDR2 YYEKEE, per germline (reference sequence). CDR3 region: CASSPHSGTEAFF. CDR3 sequence (DNA): TGTGCCAGCAGCCCTCATTCTGGGACTGAAGCTTTCTTT.

The sample holds many counts of this clone. The chain is built from TRBV7-9 and TRBJ2-1, with 9 bases fitting TRBD1. Germline CDR1 is SEHNR and CDR2 is FQNEAQ (reference sequence). The CDR3 runs 17 residues. V gave up 5 bases and J gave up 2 bases; unmatched junction bases: 10. DNA of the CDR3: TGTGCCAGCAGCCCCGAGTTTGGGACAGGGACCTACAATGAGCAGTTCTTC. Amino acid sequence: CASSPEFGTGTYNEQFF. Looking up the rest from reference TRBV7-9 and TRBJ2-1 gives the full variable domain: DTGVSQNPRHKITKRGQNVTFRCDPISEHNRLYWYRQTLGQGPEFLTYFQNEAQLEKSRLLSDRFSAERPKGSFSTLEIQRTEQGDSAMYLCASSPEFGTGTYNEQFFGPGTRLTVL.